The source of this T cell receptor (beta chain) is a study of sequential checkpoint blockade in melanoma. The overall study: First-line arms were nivolumab then ipilimumab, or the reverse, randomized 1:1.

CDR3 size: 16 residues. Unmatched junction bases numbered 6, after V lost 4 bases and J lost 0 bases. From germline, CDR1 is SGHNT and CDR2 YENEEA. Method: immunoSEQ multiplex PCR; TCRdb's copy keeps in-frame clones and lacks some. The data contain around 15,000 clones, 50% to 55% of them singletons. Described treatment: randomized to nivolumab then ipilimumab (arm A) or the reverse (arm B). Patients had received no earlier DNA-damaging chemotherapy. PBMC sorting kept live CD3+CD8+ cells without CD19 or CD56. This clonotype originated in a human donor with melanoma. The sequencing used CD8+ T cells sorted from blood (inferred from file names), collected from a patient given nivolumab and ipilimumab in sequence. The chain uses TRBV11-3 and TRBJ2-1, with TRBD1 matching over 7 bases. The CDR3 reads CASSSGGWSSYNEQFF. CDR3 nucleotides: TGTGCCAGCAGCTCAGGGGGTTGGAGCTCCTACAATGAGCAGTTCTTC.